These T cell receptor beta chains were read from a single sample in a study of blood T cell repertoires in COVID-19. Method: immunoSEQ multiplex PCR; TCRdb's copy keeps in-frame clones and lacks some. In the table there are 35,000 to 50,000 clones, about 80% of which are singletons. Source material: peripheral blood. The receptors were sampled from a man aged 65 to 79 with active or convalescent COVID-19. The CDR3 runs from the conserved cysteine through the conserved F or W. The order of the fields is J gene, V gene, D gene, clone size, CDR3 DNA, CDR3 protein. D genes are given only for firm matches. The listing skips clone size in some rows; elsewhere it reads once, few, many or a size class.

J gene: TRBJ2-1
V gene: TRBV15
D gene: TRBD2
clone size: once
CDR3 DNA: TGTGCCACCAGCAGACCCCCGCTAGCGGGGGGAACCAATGAGCAGTTCTTC
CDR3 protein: CATSRPPLAGGTNEQFF

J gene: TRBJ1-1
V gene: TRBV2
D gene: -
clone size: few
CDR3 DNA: TGTGCCAGCAGTTCGGACACGTCTAATGAAGCTTTCTTT
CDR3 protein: CASSSDTSNEAFF

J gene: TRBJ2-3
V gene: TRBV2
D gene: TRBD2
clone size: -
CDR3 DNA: TGTGCCAGCAGTGCAGGGAGGGATGAAGATACGCAGTATTTT
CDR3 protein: CASSAGRDEDTQYF

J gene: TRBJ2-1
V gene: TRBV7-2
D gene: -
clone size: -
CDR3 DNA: TGTGCCAGCAGGTCTTTGGGGGCTAAGCAGTTCTTC
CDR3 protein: CASRSLGAKQFF

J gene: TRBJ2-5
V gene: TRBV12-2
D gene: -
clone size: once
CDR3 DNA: TGTGCAAGTCGCTTAGGTGAGACGAGGCGAGGTTTTCAGACCCAGTACTTC
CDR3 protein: CASRLGETRRGFQTQYF

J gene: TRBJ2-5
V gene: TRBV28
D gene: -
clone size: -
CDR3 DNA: TGTGCCAGCAGCCCAACTAGTCGTAGAGAGACCCAGTACTTC
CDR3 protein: CASSPTSRRETQYF

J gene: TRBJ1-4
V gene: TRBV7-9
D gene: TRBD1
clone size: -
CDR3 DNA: TGTGCCAGCAGCACCAGACAGGGGGCGAGTGAAAAACTGTTTTTT
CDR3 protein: CASSTRQGASEKLFF

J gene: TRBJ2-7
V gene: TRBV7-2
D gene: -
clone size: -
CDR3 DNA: TGTGCCAGCAGCTTGTCCGGCGGGTGGGAGCAGTACTTC
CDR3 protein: CASSLSGGWEQYF

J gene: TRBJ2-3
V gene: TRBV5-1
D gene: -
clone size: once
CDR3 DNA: TGCGCCAGCAGCAGGAGTGGGACAGATACGCAGTATTTT
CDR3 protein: CASSRSGTDTQYF

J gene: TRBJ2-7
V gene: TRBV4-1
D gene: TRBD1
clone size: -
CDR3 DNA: TGCGCCAGCAGCCGGACAACCGGGACAGGGGATTCATACGAGCAGTACTTC
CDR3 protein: CASSRTTGTGDSYEQYF

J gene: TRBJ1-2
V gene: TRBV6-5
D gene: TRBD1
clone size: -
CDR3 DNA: TGTGCCAGCAGGGGGGACAGGAGACGCAACTATGGCTACACCTTC
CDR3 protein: CASRGDRRRNYGYTF

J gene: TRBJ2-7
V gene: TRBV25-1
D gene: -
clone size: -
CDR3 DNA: TGTGCCAGCAGTGAACCTGGCAGGGTAGGGTACGAGCAGTACTTC
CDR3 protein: CASSEPGRVGYEQYF

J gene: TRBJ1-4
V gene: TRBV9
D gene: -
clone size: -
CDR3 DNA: TGTGCCAGCAGCCCCCATGACAGGCAAAATGAAAAACTGTTTTTT
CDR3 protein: CASSPHDRQNEKLFF

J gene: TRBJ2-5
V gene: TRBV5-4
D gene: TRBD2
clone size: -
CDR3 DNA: TGTGCCAGCAGCCCAAGGACTAGCGGGGGCTTGGAGACCCAGTACTTC
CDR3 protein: CASSPRTSGGLETQYF

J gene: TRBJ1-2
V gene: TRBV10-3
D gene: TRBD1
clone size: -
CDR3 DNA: TGTGCCATCAGTGACAAGACAGGGGTTGGCTACACCTTC
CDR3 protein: CAISDKTGVGYTF

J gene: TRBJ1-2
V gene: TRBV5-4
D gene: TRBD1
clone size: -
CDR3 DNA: TGTGCCAGCAGCCGAACCGGGACAGGGGCTGGCTACACCTTC
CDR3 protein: CASSRTGTGAGYTF

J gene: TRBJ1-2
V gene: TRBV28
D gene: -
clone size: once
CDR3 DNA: TGTGCCAGCAGTCCCCCCCACCTAAACTATGGCTACACCTTC
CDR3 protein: CASSPPHLNYGYTF

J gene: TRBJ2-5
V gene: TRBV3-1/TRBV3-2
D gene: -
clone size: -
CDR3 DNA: TGTGCCAGCAGCCCCTCACTAGCCAAGACCCAGTACTTC
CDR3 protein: CASSPSLAKTQYF

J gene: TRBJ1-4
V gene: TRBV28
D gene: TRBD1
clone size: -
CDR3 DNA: TGTGCCAGCAACAGGGGTGAGGAAAAACTGTTTTTT
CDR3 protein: CASNRGEEKLFF

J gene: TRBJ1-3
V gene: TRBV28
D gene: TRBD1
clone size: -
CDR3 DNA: TGTGCCAGCAGTTTCCCCGGGACAGGTGGAAACACCATATATTTT
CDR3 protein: CASSFPGTGGNTIYF

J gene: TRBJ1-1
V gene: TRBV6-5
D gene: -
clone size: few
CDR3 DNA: TGTGCCAGCAGACAAACAGGTCTGAACACTGAAGCTTTCTTT
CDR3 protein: CASRQTGLNTEAFF

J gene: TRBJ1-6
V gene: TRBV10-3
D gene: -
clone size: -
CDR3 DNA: TGTGCCATCAGTGAGTCGAAGGGGGTTTCACCCCTCCACTTT
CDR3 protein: CAISESKGVSPLHF

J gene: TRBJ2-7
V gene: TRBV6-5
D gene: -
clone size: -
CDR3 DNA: TGTGCCAGCAGTTATCCCCCGACTGGAGAGCAGTACTTC
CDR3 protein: CASSYPPTGEQYF

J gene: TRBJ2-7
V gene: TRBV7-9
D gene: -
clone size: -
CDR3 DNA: TGTGCCAGCAGCCATCTCAGGGAAGGGGCCTACGAGCAGTACTTC
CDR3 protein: CASSHLREGAYEQYF

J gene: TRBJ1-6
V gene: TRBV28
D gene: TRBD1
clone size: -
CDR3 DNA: TGTGCCAGCAGTTCGGGGACAGGACTGTATAATTCACCCCTCCACTTT
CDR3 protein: CASSSGTGLYNSPLHF

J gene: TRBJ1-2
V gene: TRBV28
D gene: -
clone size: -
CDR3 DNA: TGTGCCACCTCCCAACAGGGATTTGGCTACACCTTC
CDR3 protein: CATSQQGFGYTF

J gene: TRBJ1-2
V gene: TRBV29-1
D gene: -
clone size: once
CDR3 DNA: TGCAGCGTTGGTGGCACCTCTAACTATGGCTACACCTTC
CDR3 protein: CSVGGTSNYGYTF

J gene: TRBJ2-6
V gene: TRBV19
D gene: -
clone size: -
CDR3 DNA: TGTGCCAGTAAAGAGGGCTCTGGGGCCAACGTCCTGACTTTC
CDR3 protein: CASKEGSGANVLTF

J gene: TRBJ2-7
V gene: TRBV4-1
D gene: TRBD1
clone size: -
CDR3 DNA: TGCGCCAGCAGCCAAGCTGAGACAGGGCGCGAGCAGTACTTC
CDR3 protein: CASSQAETGREQYF

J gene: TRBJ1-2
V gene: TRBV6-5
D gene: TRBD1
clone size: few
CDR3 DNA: TGTGCCAGCAATTCTGCAGGGGGCTGGTATGGCTACACCTTC
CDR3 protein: CASNSAGGWYGYTF

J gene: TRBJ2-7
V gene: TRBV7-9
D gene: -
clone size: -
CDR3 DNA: TGTGCCAGCAGCTTAGAAACCAGATTGAGGGAGCAGTACTTC
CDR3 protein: CASSLETRLREQYF

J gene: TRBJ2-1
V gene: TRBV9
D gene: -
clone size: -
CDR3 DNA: TGTGCCAGCAGCGTAGATCAAAATGAGCAGTTCTTC
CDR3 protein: CASSVDQNEQFF

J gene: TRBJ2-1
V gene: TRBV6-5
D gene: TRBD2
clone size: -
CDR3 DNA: TGTGCCAGCAGCTCGAGCGGGGGGGCCTACAATGAGCAGTTCTTC
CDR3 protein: CASSSSGGAYNEQFF

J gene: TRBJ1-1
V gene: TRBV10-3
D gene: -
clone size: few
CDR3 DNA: TGTGCCATCAGTGGCGTCGATGAAGCTTTCTTT
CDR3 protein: CAISGVDEAFF